The 28 T cell receptor beta chains below come from one sample, sequenced in a study of shared clonotypes between healthy human individuals. TCRdb's table, derived via immunoSEQ multiplex PCR, lists solely in-frame clones and lacks some. Seen here are over a million clones, 78% observed once, and the top ten hold roughly 0.65%. Specimen: memory CD4+ T cells from PBMCs. Regarding subset: CD45RA-negative fraction. Receptor source: a man aged 18 to 29 in good health. Some clones in this sample may be carry-over from other donors' samples.

CDR3: CASSHDLAGAYNEQFF. In nucleotides, the CDR3 is TGTGCCAGCAGTCACGATCTAGCGGGAGCCTACAATGAGCAGTTCTTC. The rearrangement uses TRBV28 and TRBJ2-1, with TRBD2 identical over 10 bases. V lost 5 bases, J lost 2 bases, and 6 bases stayed unmatched. Germline CDR1 reads MDHEN; CDR2 reads SYDVKM. The CDR3 has 16 amino acids.

This clone was counted only a few times. This rearrangement joins TRBV2 to TRBJ2-3; a weak D match, TRBD1 (6 bases). This CDR3 is 12 amino acids long. CDR1 and CDR2 (germline): SNHLY, FYNNEI. Trimming cost V 6 bases and J 4 bases, with 8 bases left between them. This chain's CDR3 is CASSTGPDTQYF. CDR3 bases: TGTGCCAGCAGCACAGGGCCAGATACGCAGTATTTT.

This clone has only a few counts. The genes are TRBV2 and TRBJ2-2; 8 bases are shared with TRBD1. Trimming at V came to 8 bases and at J to 3 bases, leaving 8 bases not matched to a gene. CDR3 length: 15 amino acids. Germline V CDR1 and CDR2: SNHLY, FYNNEI. The CDR3 loop reads CASGRQGTDTGELFF. The CDR3 bases are TGTGCCAGCGGAAGACAGGGGACGGACACCGGGGAGCTGTTTTTT. Full variable domain (outside the CDR3, taken from reference TRBV2 and TRBJ2-2): EPEVTQTPSHQVTQMGQEVILRCVPISNHLYFYWYRQILGQKVEFLVSFYNNEISEKSEIFDDQFSVERPDGSNFTLKIRSTKLEDSAMYFCASGRQGTDTGELFFGEGSRLTVL.

The chain links TRBV4-1 to TRBJ2-3; D not resolved. The CDR3 extends over 15 amino acids. The V end was cut by 1 base, the J end by 5 bases, with 13 bases between. The germline V gene has CDR1 MGHRA and CDR2 YSYEKL. As DNA, the CDR3 is TGCGCCAGCAGCCAAGGGACGGTTTCAATAGATACGCAGTATTTT. Translated: CASSQGTVSIDTQYF.

As DNA, the CDR3 is TGTGCCAGCCAGAGTAGTATACGGGAAAGCTACACCTTC. It yields the protein CASQSSIRESYTF. This chain connects TRBV19 to TRBJ1-2, with D unresolved. This CDR3 is 13 amino acids long. In germline, CDR1 is LNHDA, CDR2 SQIVND (reference sequence). V lost 9 bases and J 9 bases, leaving 20 bases between the germline ends.

This clone occurred many times. This chain uses TRBV27 with TRBJ1-3; D unclear. Germline loops: CDR1 MNHEY, CDR2 SMNVEV (reference sequence). V was clipped by 0 bases and J by 4 bases, with 4 bases between them. CDR3 length: 13 residues. CDR3 loop: CASSLSKGNTIYF. The CDR3 nucleotides read TGTGCCAGCAGTTTATCAAAAGGAAACACCATATATTTT.

The V gene is TRBV18, the J gene TRBJ2-7; the match to TRBD2 covers 14 bases. J was trimmed by 3 bases and V by 1 base; bases with no gene match: 5. CDR3 length: 17 residues. CDR1 KGHSH and CDR2 LQKENI come from the germline V gene. The CDR3 coding sequence is TGTGCCAGCTCACCACTTCCGGGACTAGCGGGAGTCTACGAGCAGTACTTC. It yields the protein CASSPLPGLAGVYEQYF.

In this sample, this clone turned up once. The chain uses TRBV7-9 and TRBJ2-3, with 7 bases fitting TRBD2. CDR1 is SEHNR, CDR2 FQNEAQ, per germline (reference sequence). The CDR3 consists of 15 residues. The V gene end was trimmed by 5 bases and the J gene end by 2 bases; junction bases not matched to a gene: 7. CDR3 amino acids: CASSTPSGHTDTQYF. CDR3 coding DNA: TGTGCCAGCAGCACCCCTAGCGGTCACACAGATACGCAGTATTTT.

This clone was detected once. The chain employs TRBV2 and TRBJ2-1; 11 nucleotides match TRBD2. Germline values: CDR1 SNHLY, CDR2 FYNNEI. Trimming removed 5 bases from V and 9 bases from J; junction bases left unmatched: 9. The CDR3 loop spans 15 amino acids. CDR3 bases: TGTGCCAGCAGTACTAGCGGGAGTTGGTTGGCTGAGCAGTTCTTC. Translated: CASSTSGSWLAEQFF. The complete variable domain, with remaining parts taken from reference TRBV2 and TRBJ2-1, reads EPEVTQTPSHQVTQMGQEVILRCVPISNHLYFYWYRQILGQKVEFLVSFYNNEISEKSEIFDDQFSVERPDGSNFTLKIRSTKLEDSAMYFCASSTSGSWLAEQFFGPGTRLTVL.

This clone was recorded only once. V usage is TRBV15 and J usage is TRBJ1-1, with TRBD1 identical over 7 bases. Germline lookup yields CDR1 LNHNV and CDR2 YYDKDF (reference sequence). The CDR3 runs 12 residues. V lost 1 base to trimming and J lost 10 bases; unmatched junction nucleotides: 3. CDR3 DNA: TGTGCCACCAGCAGAGGACAGGGTCTAGCTTTCTTT. Amino acid sequence: CATSRGQGLAFF.

V is TRBV19 and J is TRBJ2-7; D is perhaps TRBD1 (6 bases). The V gene's germline CDR1 is LNHDA and CDR2 SQIVND (reference sequence). This CDR3 has 19 amino acids. V was clipped by 4 bases and J by 1 base, with 26 bases between them. CDR3 protein: CASSTTTPGARGSSYEQYF. In DNA form, the CDR3 reads TGTGCCAGTAGTACTACGACCCCAGGGGCAAGGGGGTCTTCCTACGAGCAGTACTTC.

This chain uses TRBV7-2 with TRBJ1-1, with unresolved D. CDR3 size: 14 residues. Looked up from germline, CDR1 is SGHTA and CDR2 is FQGNSA. V was shortened by 6 bases and J by 4 bases, with 15 bases between the two germline ends. CDR3 coding DNA: TGTGCCAGCAGTTTGATCCGGGATTTCACTGAAGCTTTCTTT. Translation gives CASSLIRDFTEAFF.

This chain uses TRBV6-1 with TRBJ2-7; the D is unclear. V shed 1 base and J shed 3 bases, with 10 bases lying between them. There are 14 residues in the CDR3. Germline CDR1 and CDR2: MNHNS and SASEGT. DNA for the CDR3: TGTGCCAGCAGTGAAGGTTCTTCAGTCTACGAGCAGTACTTC. Translated, it gives CASSEGSSVYEQYF.

The V call is TRBV28, the J call TRBJ2-1, with a weak D call TRBD1 (6 bases). Looked up from germline, CDR1 is MDHEN and CDR2 is SYDVKM. The ends were cut back, 3 bases at V and 0 bases at J, with 18 bases in the middle. The CDR3 has 18 residues. The CDR3 protein is CASSLGTTSFSSYNEQFF. The DNA of the CDR3 is TGTGCCAGCAGTTTGGGGACAACAAGCTTCAGCTCCTACAATGAGCAGTTCTTC.

CDR3 coding DNA: TGTGCCAGCAGCCAAGATATGGCGGGGATTCGGGATACGCAGTATTTT. This gives the protein CASSQDMAGIRDTQYF. The chain uses TRBV4-2 and TRBJ2-3, with a weak D call TRBD2 (6 bases). The V end lost 0 bases, the J end lost 6 bases, and 16 bases lay between the germline ends. The CDR3 extends over 16 amino acids. The germline gives CDR1 LGHNA, CDR2 YNFKEQ.

This sequence joins TRBV28 and TRBJ1-3, with TRBD1 matching 7 bases. CDR1 and CDR2 from the germline V gene are MDHEN and SYDVKM. This CDR3 region has 16 residues. The V and J ends lost 2 bases and 0 bases, in that order; junction bases with no gene match: 4. In DNA form, the CDR3 reads TGTGCCAGCAGTTTAAAAGGGGGCGGCTCTGGAAACACCATATATTTT. It is translated as CASSLKGGGSGNTIYF. The complete variable domain, with remaining parts taken from reference TRBV28 and TRBJ1-3, reads DVKVTQSSRYLVKRTGEKVFLECVQDMDHENMFWYRQDPGLGLRLIYFSYDVKMKEKGDIPEGYSVSREKKERFSLILESASTNQTSMYLCASSLKGGGSGNTIYFGEGSWLTVV.

This clone has only a few counts. This chain links TRBV4-1 with TRBJ2-1; the match to TRBD2 covers 12 bases. This CDR3 spans 17 amino acids. V dropped 1 base and J dropped 0; count of bases not matched to a gene: 1. Germline V gene sequence: CDR1 MGHRA, CDR2 YSYEKL. In nucleotides, the CDR3 is TGCGCCAGCAGCCAAGGGACTAGCGGGACCTCCTACAATGAGCAGTTCTTC. Translated: CASSQGTSGTSYNEQFF.

The rearrangement uses TRBV6-5 and TRBJ2-7, with 9 nucleotides matching TRBD1. CDR1 and CDR2 from the germline V gene are MNHEY and SVGAGI. This CDR3 is 15 amino acids long. V was clipped by 6 bases and J by 0 bases; unmatched bases: 6. As DNA, the CDR3 is TGTGCCAGCAGCGAGACAGGGGGACTCTCCTACGAGCAGTACTTC. It translates to CASSETGGLSYEQYF.

The chain recombines TRBV5-1 with TRBJ2-5; the D is unclear. Looked up from germline, CDR1 is SGHRS and CDR2 is YFSETQ. The CDR3 is 12 amino acids. V lost 2 bases to trimming and J lost 5 bases, with 7 bases between them. The CDR3 region has the DNA TGCGCCAGCAGCTTTGGGTCGGAGACCCAGTACTTC. Translating gives CASSFGSETQYF.

This clone was seen only once. The junction differs from germline at one of its ends, possibly a read error. This chain links TRBV7-8 with TRBJ1-1; D unclear. Germline V gene sequence: CDR1 SGHVS, CDR2 FQNEAQ. The length of the CDR3 is 14 residues. CDR3: CASSLKRVNTEAFF. DNA of the CDR3: TGTGCCAGCAGCTTAAAGAGGGTGAACACTGAAGCCTTCTTT.

The J gene is TRBJ2-3, the V gene TRBV19; possibly TRBD2 for D (7 bases). The germline V gene has CDR1 LNHDA and CDR2 SQIVND (reference sequence). V lost 4 bases to trimming and J lost 9 bases, with 14 bases between them. CDR3 length: 13 amino acids. The CDR3 sequence is CASSTVQGGTQYF. CDR3 coding DNA: TGTGCCAGTAGTACCGTACAGGGAGGGACGCAGTATTTT.

The rearrangement uses TRBV18 and TRBJ1-1; no reliable D call. Trimming cost V 3 bases and J 1 base, with 12 bases left between them. The CDR3 covers 15 residues. Germline lookup yields CDR1 KGHSH and CDR2 LQKENI. CDR3 amino acids: CASSPLVVGNTEAFF. Here the CDR3 DNA reads TGTGCCAGCTCACCCCTCGTGGTAGGGAACACTGAAGCTTTCTTT.

This clone was observed a single time. A read error is likely here: a far larger clone is one base away. Other DNA sequences in the sample encode the same CDR3. The chain links TRBV7-8 to TRBJ1-1; D gene ambiguous. CDR1 SGHVS and CDR2 FQNEAQ come from the germline V gene. The CDR3 contains 14 residues. V shed 1 base and J shed 1 base, with 7 bases lying between them. CDR3 bases: TGTGCCAGCAGCTTAGTTCGAGGGAACACTGAAGCTTTCTTT. It yields the protein CASSLVRGNTEAFF.

This clone appeared many times. Different DNA sequences within this sample yield the same CDR3. V gene TRBV28 combines with J gene TRBJ2-5; D gene uncertain. The CDR3 length is 13 residues. Trimming pared 3 bases from V and 1 base from J, leaving 6 bases between. Germline V lookup: CDR1 MDHEN, CDR2 SYDVKM. CDR3 in DNA: TGTGCCAGCAGTTTGGGTTCCCAAGAGACCCAGTACTTC. Its protein product is CASSLGSQETQYF.

V and J are TRBV7-2 and TRBJ1-2; 8 nucleotides line up with TRBD1. This CDR3 has 13 residues. In germline, CDR1 is SGHTA, CDR2 FQGNSA. V shed 4 bases, J shed 6 bases, and the junction held 4 bases outside the gene matches. CDR3 region: CASSSDRADGYTF. The CDR3 DNA reads as TGTGCCAGCAGCTCGGACAGGGCGGATGGCTACACCTTC.

This clone was picked up many times. The chain carries TRBV20-1 and TRBJ1-2; D uncertain. V lost 3 bases and J lost 7, with 6 bases in between. This CDR3 region has 10 residues. Germline V CDR1 and CDR2: DFQATT, SNEGSKA (reference sequence). CDR3 bases: TGCAGTGCTAGTCGGGGTGGCTACACCTTC. Translated: CSASRGGYTF.

This clone has ten or more counts. CDR3: CASSLLPGQGTSGDTQYF. The CDR3 DNA is TGTGCCAGCAGTTTGCTACCGGGACAGGGGACTTCGGGAGATACGCAGTATTTT. The rearrangement joins TRBV27 to TRBJ2-3; 10 nucleotides align to TRBD1. The CDR3 has 18 residues. Unmatched junction bases numbered 14, after V lost 3 bases and J lost 5 bases. Germline V gene sequence: CDR1 MNHEY, CDR2 SMNVEV (reference sequence).

This chain uses TRBV11-2 with TRBJ2-1, with 10 bases matching TRBD2. The ends lost 3 bases at V and 4 bases at J; junction bases unmatched: 6. The CDR3 runs to 16 residues. Germline V gene data show CDR1 as SGHAT and CDR2 as FQNNGV. DNA for the CDR3: TGTGCCAGCAGCTTTCTAAGGACTAGCGGATACAATGAGCAGTTCTTC. It encodes CASSFLRTSGYNEQFF.